Below are 17 T cell receptor beta chains sequenced from a single sample in a study of vaccination effects on CD4 cells after COVID-19. Only in-frame clones appear in the TCRdb table, and some are missing; sequencing was by immunoSEQ multiplex PCR. Among under 40,000 clones listed, just under 85% were seen once. No antigen has been assigned to these receptors. Pools of viral peptides were used by the ViraFEST assay to expand antigen-specific CD4+ T cells ahead of sequencing. Upon completion of approximately ten days in culture, CD4+ T cells were isolated. Two doses of BNT162b2 or mRNA-1273 vaccine were administered to participants. The material was CD4+ T cells from PBMCs cultured with HCoV-NL63 spike peptides, obtained after COVID-19 vaccination. These receptors were obtained from a human donor who received a COVID-19 vaccine. Some clones in this sample may be carry-over from other donors' samples.

This rearrangement joins TRBV14 to TRBJ2-1; 14 nucleotides match TRBD2. Germline trimming cut 6 bases from V and 10 bases from J; bases unmatched to any gene: 11. Germline-derived CDR1 and CDR2 are SGHDN and FVKESK. The CDR3 spans 16 residues. This chain's CDR3 is CASSPQTSGGAGEQFF. In nucleotides, the CDR3 is TGTGCCAGCAGTCCGCAGACTAGCGGGGGGGCCGGGGAGCAGTTCTTC.

This chain uses TRBV19 with TRBJ2-5; 10 positions match TRBD1. Germline-derived CDR1 and CDR2 are LNHDA and SQIVND (reference sequence). Trimming cost V 4 bases and J 7 bases; bases outside gene matches: 6. The length of the CDR3 is 14 residues. CDR3 region: CASSTGQGVATQYF. Here the CDR3 DNA reads TGTGCCAGTAGTACAGGACAGGGGGTTGCGACCCAGTACTTC. Full variable domain (missing parts from reference TRBV19 and TRBJ2-5): DGGITQSPKYLFRKEGQNVTLSCEQNLNHDAMYWYRQDPGQGLRLIYYSQIVNDFQKGDIAEGYSVSREKKESFPLTVTSAQKNPTAFYLCASSTGQGVATQYFGPGTRLLVL.

V gene TRBV4-1 combines with J gene TRBJ2-3, with D possibly matching TRBD2 (5 bases). Trimming shortened V by 1 base and J by 2 bases, and 10 bases separated the two germline ends. CDR3 length: 15 residues. The germline V gene encodes CDR1 MGHRA and CDR2 YSYEKL. In nucleotides, the CDR3 is TGCGCCAGCAGCCAAGGGAGCGGCGCCACAGATACGCAGTATTTT. This sequence encodes CASSQGSGATDTQYF.

This clone was seen more than once but under ten times. The V call is TRBV11-3, the J call TRBJ1-5, with 9 nucleotides matching TRBD1. Losses at the gene ends were 8 bases for V and 10 bases for J; bases not matched to a gene: 12. The CDR3 runs to 14 residues. Germline V gene lookup returns CDR1 SGHNT and CDR2 YENEEA. This CDR3 is CASQRTGDFLPQHF. The CDR3 nucleotides read TGTGCCAGCCAAAGGACAGGGGATTTCCTCCCCCAGCATTTT.

This clone was observed a handful of times. This chain joins TRBV5-6 and TRBJ2-2, with 10 positions matching TRBD2. The CDR3 contains 15 residues. Unmatched junction bases numbered 1, after V lost 1 base and J lost 4 bases. CDR1 and CDR2 (germline): SGHDT, YYEEEE. CDR3 in amino acids: CASSLLAGVTGELFF. The CDR3 DNA follows: TGTGCCAGCAGCTTGCTAGCGGGAGTCACCGGGGAGCTGTTTTTT.

The chain is built from TRBV6-2 or TRBV6-3 and TRBJ2-1; D may be TRBD1 or TRBD2 (5 bases each). The V gene lost 2 bases and the J gene lost 6 bases, with 11 bases spanning the gap. Looked up from germline, CDR1 is MNHEY and CDR2 is SVGEGT. This CDR3 has 14 residues. This CDR3 is CASSYRGKSNEQFF. The CDR3 region has the DNA TGTGCCAGCAGTTACCGGGGCAAATCCAATGAGCAGTTCTTC.

In this sample, this clone turned up once. J is TRBJ1-4 and V is TRBV19; 8 bases fit TRBD1. The CDR3 length is 15 residues. The V gene's germline CDR1 is LNHDA and CDR2 SQIVND (reference sequence). With 9 bases clipped from V and 6 bases from J, the junction kept 12 bases outside the gene matches. DNA of the CDR3: TGTGCCAGCTCCGCTTTGACAGGGGAGGATGAAAAACTGTTTTTT. Amino acids: CASSALTGEDEKLFF.

The chain combines TRBV6-2 or TRBV6-3 with TRBJ1-1, with a weak D call TRBD1 (5 bases). Looked up from germline, CDR1 is MNHEY and CDR2 is SVGEGT. The length of the CDR3 is 15 residues. V was cut by 5 bases and J by 6 bases, with 19 bases left in between. The CDR3 DNA reads as TGTGCCAGCAGTGACTTTGAGGGGCGCGGTGCTGAAGCTTTCTTT. This codes for CASSDFEGRGAEAFF.

The chain combines TRBV5-5 with TRBJ2-5; the match to TRBD2 covers 7 bases. Germline V gene data show CDR1 as SGHKS and CDR2 as YYEKEE (reference sequence). The CDR3 length is 14 residues. V lost 0 bases and J lost 4; bases outside the gene matches: 3. Written as DNA, the CDR3 is TGTGCCAGCAGCTTGGTCCCGGGGGGAGAGACCCAGTACTTC. Translating it yields CASSLVPGGETQYF.

This rearrangement joins TRBV5-1 to TRBJ2-4; unclear D gene. CDR1 and CDR2 (germline): SGHRS, YFSETQ. This CDR3 has 16 residues. V lost 1 base and J 0 bases, leaving 11 bases between the germline ends. The CDR3 DNA follows: TGCGCCAGCAGCTTGAGTGACGGCATAGCCAAAAACATTCAGTACTTC. Translating it yields CASSLSDGIAKNIQYF.

This clone appeared a single time. The rearrangement joins TRBV12-3 or TRBV12-4 to TRBJ1-1; D is undetermined. V was clipped by 3 bases and J by 0 bases, with 5 bases between them. The CDR3 is made up of 13 amino acids. The CDR3 region has the DNA TGTGCCAGCAGTTTCCGCCTGAACACTGAAGCTTTCTTT. It is translated as CASSFRLNTEAFF.

The CDR3 DNA is TGCGCCAGCAGCTTGGAACGGGACAGGGGGGAGACCCAGTACTTC. Protein sequence: CASSLERDRGETQYF. This rearrangement joins TRBV5-1 to TRBJ2-5; 11 nucleotides match TRBD1. The CDR3 contains 15 residues. Germline assignment: CDR1 SGHRS and CDR2 YFSETQ. Trimming cost V 0 bases and J 5 bases; bases outside gene matches: 3.

This chain connects TRBV6-5 to TRBJ1-2, with D unresolved. In germline, CDR1 is MNHEY, CDR2 SVGAGI. The CDR3 is 14 amino acids. V lost 5 bases, J lost 2 bases, and 12 bases lay in between. CDR3 amino acids: CASSPILGNYGYTF. CDR3 in DNA: TGTGCCAGCAGTCCAATCCTTGGGAACTATGGCTACACCTTC.

This clone was seen only once. The V call is TRBV10-2, the J call TRBJ1-1, with TRBD1 matching over 7 bases. This CDR3 region has 13 residues. Losses at the gene ends were 7 bases for V and 1 base for J; bases not matched to a gene: 3. The germline gives CDR1 WSHSY, CDR2 SAAADI. In DNA, the CDR3 is TGCGCCAGCAACAGGGGTCCGAACACTGAAGCTTTCTTT. Translating it yields CASNRGPNTEAFF.

In this sample, this clone turned up once. The chain joins TRBV6-4 to TRBJ2-3, with 9 positions matching TRBD2. The CDR3 totals 15 residues. Germline V CDR1 and CDR2: MRHNA, SNTAGT. J lost 0 bases, V lost 5 bases, and 3 bases had no gene match. For the CDR3, the DNA is TGTGCCAGCAGTCTGACTAGCGGAAGCACAGATACGCAGTATTTT. It is translated as CASSLTSGSTDTQYF.

The gene calls are TRBV24-1 and TRBJ2-3; TRBD2 matches 8 bases. Germline V lookup: CDR1 KGHDR, CDR2 SFDVKD. The CDR3 is 21 amino acids. With V trimmed by 3 bases and J by 1 base, 20 bases remained unmatched. The CDR3 region is CATSDHSPGTSRGSGTDTQYF. As DNA, the CDR3 is TGTGCCACCAGTGATCACAGTCCCGGGACTAGTCGGGGTAGTGGCACAGATACGCAGTATTTT.

The chain carries TRBV6-5 and TRBJ2-7; TRBD1 is a possible D gene (6 bases). V was shortened by 4 bases and J by 7 bases, with 17 bases between the two germline ends. The CDR3 contains 14 residues. The germline V gene encodes CDR1 MNHEY and CDR2 SVGAGI. CDR3 nucleotides: TGTGCCAGCAGTTCCTTCACAACAGGGTGGGAGCAGTACGTC. It is translated as CASSSFTTGWEQYV.